Here is one T cell receptor (beta chain) with its context. Its antigen is unidentified. Assay: immunoSEQ multiplex PCR; the TCRdb copy retains only in-frame clones and omits some. Seen here are roughly 100,000 clones, approximately 88% observed once, and the top ten hold roughly 20%. The source of the sample is a study of T cell responses to AZD1222 COVID-19 vaccine. Study outcomes and limitations: Donors skewed white British and female; clonal diversity was possibly underestimated.

Trimming at V came to 3 bases and at J to 5 bases, leaving 2 bases not matched to a gene. CDR1 is SGHRS and CDR2 is YFSETQ in the germline V gene. The CDR3 totals 13 residues. The TCR originated in an adult in good health. The genes are TRBV5-1 and TRBJ1-1, with 9 bases that match TRBD1. Sample: peripheral blood, taken on day 0 of AZD1222 vaccination. The CDR3, as DNA: TGCGCCAGCAGCTCACAGGGGGCTACTGAAGCTTTCTTT. Translated: CASSSQGATEAFF.